This T cell receptor beta chain comes out of a study of blood T cell repertoires in COVID-19. The Seattle patients joined while their infection was active and were tracked longitudinally afterward. Per the germline V gene, CDR1 is SGHNT and CDR2 is YENEEA. The V gene lost 0 bases and the J gene lost 5 bases, with 14 bases spanning the gap. CDR3 length equals 15 residues. In the authors' methods: Amplified reference gene primers provided the basis for estimating nucleated cell counts. The method was immunoSEQ multiplex PCR; TCRdb's version includes in-frame clones alone and lacks a portion of them. D and trimming come from the DNA, and the V and J calls and clone size come from that table. Of a few hundred thousand clones in the sample, 85% to 90% are singletons; the top ten hold approximately 1.8%.

The TCR originated in a woman in her twenties or thirties with COVID-19, enrolled during active disease. This rearrangement joins TRBV11-3 to TRBJ2-7; tentative D call: TRBD1 (7 bases). The sequenced sample was peripheral blood. The CDR3 bases are TGTGCCAGCAGCTTAGATTCAGGGGGGACCAACGAGCAGTACTTC. It encodes CASSLDSGGTNEQYF.